This T cell receptor (beta chain) was retrieved from a study of T cell repertoires in cytomegalovirus infection. Study-level findings and limits: Public TCR beta family frequency separated CMV-and-HLA carriers, including in an independent cohort. Within the response measured ex vivo, HLA-C-restricted CMV-specific TCR beta clonotypes were dominant.

TCRdb passed the reads through MiXCR, listing each CDR3 protein once. The sample holds under 800,000 distinct CDR3 sequences, roughly a quarter seen once. This clonotype has just a few counts. Its antigen is unknown. This CDR3 has 13 residues. Germline V lookup: CDR1 DFQATT, CDR2 SNEGSKA (reference sequence). The V end lost 3 bases, the J end lost 4 bases, and 13 bases lay between the germline ends. The V and J genes are TRBV20-1 and TRBJ2-7; D possibly matches TRBD1 or TRBD2 (5 bases each). This clonotype was obtained from a human donor in good health (CMV status not recorded). Some clones in this sample may be carry-over from other donors' samples. Sequencing input: CD8+ T cells from PBMCs. The DNA of the CDR3 is TGCAGTGCTAGCGAGGGACCTTCTTACGAGCAGTACTTC. Translating it yields CSASEGPSYEQYF.